This is a list of T cell receptor beta chains from one sample in a study of PD-L1 blockade in urothelial cancer. The repertoire was sequenced with immunoSEQ multiplex PCR; TCRdb's copy has only in-frame clones and lacks some. Altogether about 45,000 clones are present, about 88% being singletons, with the ten largest covering roughly 15%. The sample in question was PBMCs, obtained around atezolizumab (anti-PD-L1) treatment. All receptors come from a woman aged 55-69 years with urothelial cancer. Each CDR3 is given without its conserved first and last residue.

j_call: TRBJ1-5; v_call: TRBV28; cdr3_length: 14; cdr3_aa: ASTWRGFRSNQPQH
j_call: TRBJ1-3; v_call: TRBV14; cdr3_length: 15; cdr3_aa: ASSQKAGGPAGNTIY
j_call: TRBJ2-3; v_call: TRBV27; cdr3_length: 12; cdr3_aa: ASSFRTGIHTQY
j_call: TRBJ2-7; v_call: TRBV5-1; cdr3_length: 16; cdr3_aa: ASSLGPTGLANSYEQY
j_call: TRBJ2-7; v_call: TRBV4-2; cdr3_length: 14; cdr3_aa: ASSSGLAGGLYEQY
j_call: TRBJ2-7; v_call: TRBV28; cdr3_length: 12; cdr3_aa: ASSFLGRPYEQY
j_call: TRBJ2-2; v_call: TRBV2; cdr3_length: 13; cdr3_aa: ASSGAGVRTGELF
j_call: TRBJ2-2; v_call: TRBV9; cdr3_length: 17; cdr3_aa: ASSDQGASGGADTGELF
j_call: TRBJ2-7; v_call: TRBV7-2; cdr3_length: 15; cdr3_aa: ASSLGDSGRAWYEQY
j_call: TRBJ2-2; v_call: TRBV19; cdr3_length: 14; cdr3_aa: ASSARDRTNTGELF
j_call: TRBJ1-5; v_call: TRBV9; cdr3_length: 13; cdr3_aa: ASSVGGHHNQPQH
j_call: TRBJ2-7; v_call: TRBV5-1; cdr3_length: 14; cdr3_aa: ASSLKRPGGKNEQY
j_call: TRBJ2-3; v_call: TRBV5-6; cdr3_length: 13; cdr3_aa: ASRSGLARVNTQY
j_call: TRBJ1-2; v_call: TRBV7-9; cdr3_length: 13; cdr3_aa: ASRMGTGVDLGYT
j_call: TRBJ2-2; v_call: TRBV28; cdr3_length: 11; cdr3_aa: AVGHSNTGELF
j_call: TRBJ1-5; v_call: TRBV5-6; cdr3_length: 12; cdr3_aa: ASSLGHANQPQH